The source of this T cell receptor (beta chain) is a study of T cells in Graves' hyperthyroidism and ophthalmopathy. TCR beta CDR3 region amplification was performed from RNA transcripts. TCR CDR3 regions were first amplified by RT-PCR with HTBI primers. One entry per CDR3 protein results from TCRdb running MiXCR on the multiplex PCR reads. The sample has fewer than 900,000 distinct CDR3 sequences; approximately 16% are singletons. Exclusion followed for patients with uncontrolled infection, other autoimmune disease, pregnancy or lactation. This clonotype was observed at least ten times. This CDR3 is built from 14 residues. Germline V CDR1 and CDR2: SNHLY, FYNNEI. V was pared by 6 bases and J by 0 bases, with 11 bases between.

The source material was blood. The origin of this receptor is a man younger than 35 with Graves' hyperthyroidism. The chain employs TRBV2 and TRBJ1-1, with D hard to call. The CDR3 coding sequence is TGTGCCAGCAGGCCCCCCCATATGAACACTGAAGCTTTCTTT. Protein sequence: CASRPPHMNTEAFF.